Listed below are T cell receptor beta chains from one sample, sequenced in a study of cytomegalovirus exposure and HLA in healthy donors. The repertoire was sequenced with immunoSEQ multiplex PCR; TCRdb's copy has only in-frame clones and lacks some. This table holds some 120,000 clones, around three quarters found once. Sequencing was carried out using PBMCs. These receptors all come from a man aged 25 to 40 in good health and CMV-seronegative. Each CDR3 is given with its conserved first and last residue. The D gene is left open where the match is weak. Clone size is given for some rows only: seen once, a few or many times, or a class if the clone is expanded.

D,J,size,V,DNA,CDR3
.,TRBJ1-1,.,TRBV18,TGTGCCAGCTCAGCTGCCCGACAGTATAACACTGAAGCTTTCTTT,CASSAARQYNTEAFF
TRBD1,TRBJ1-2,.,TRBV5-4,TGTGCCAGCAGCTCCCCGGGCCGGGACAGCGACGACTATGGCTACACCTTC,CASSSPGRDSDDYGYTF
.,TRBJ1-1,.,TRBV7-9,TGTGCCAGCAGCCAGGACACTGAAGCTTTCTTT,CASSQDTEAFF
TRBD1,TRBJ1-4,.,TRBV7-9,TGTGCCAGCAGCCCCAGGACAGGGGGCGCGGGTGTGGATGAAAAACTGTTTTTT,CASSPRTGGAGVDEKLFF
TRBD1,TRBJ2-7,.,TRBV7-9,TGTGCCAGCAGCTTAATCACAGGGGGCACCGAGCAGTACTTC,CASSLITGGTEQYF
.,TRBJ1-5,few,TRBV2,TGTGCCAGCAGCAACGGGCCAGGGGATTATAGCAATCAGCCCCAGCATTTT,CASSNGPGDYSNQPQHF
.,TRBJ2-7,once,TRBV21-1,TGTGCCAGCAGCAAAGGGATAGGGACAGGAACCTACGAGCAGTACTTC,CASSKGIGTGTYEQYF
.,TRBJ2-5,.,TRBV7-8,TGTGCCAGCAGCCAACAAGAGACCCAGTACTTC,CASSQQETQYF
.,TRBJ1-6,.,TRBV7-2,TGTGCCAGCAGCTTAGCTGGCAGGTATTCACCCCTCCACTTT,CASSLAGRYSPLHF
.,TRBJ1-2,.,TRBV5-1,TGCGCCAGCAGCTTGGGGGGTCCCCGAGGGGGCTACACCTTC,CASSLGGPRGGYTF
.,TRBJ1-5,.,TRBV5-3,TGTGCCAGAAGCTTTGATGTCTATAGCAATCAGCCCCAGCATTTT,CARSFDVYSNQPQHF
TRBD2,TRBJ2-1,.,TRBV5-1,TGCGCCAGCTGGGGAGCGGGAAGTGTCTACAATGAGCAGTTCTTC,CASWGAGSVYNEQFF
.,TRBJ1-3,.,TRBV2,TGTGCCAGCAGTGAACAGGACGGGGGGAACACCATATATTTT,CASSEQDGGNTIYF
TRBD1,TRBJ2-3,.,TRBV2,TGTGCCAGCAGACTGACAGGGTTGCATACGCAGTATTTT,CASRLTGLHTQYF
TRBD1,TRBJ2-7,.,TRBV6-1,TGTGCCAGCAGTGTGACAGGGGGCTGGTACTACGAGCAGTACTTC,CASSVTGGWYYEQYF
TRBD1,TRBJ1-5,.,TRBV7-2,TGTGCCAGCAGCTTGACAGGGGCGGATCAGCCCCAGCATTTT,CASSLTGADQPQHF
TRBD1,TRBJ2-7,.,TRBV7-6,TGTGCCAGCAGCTGGGACAGGAGGGCGGAAACGTCCTACGAGCAGTACTTC,CASSWDRRAETSYEQYF
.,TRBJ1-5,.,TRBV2,TGTGCCAGCAGGGACAGTCCCAATAGCAATCAGCCCCAGCATTTT,CASRDSPNSNQPQHF
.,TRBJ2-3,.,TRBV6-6,TGTGCCAGCCCCCAGAGCGGAGGCCAAAGCACAGATACGCAGTATTTT,CASPQSGGQSTDTQYF
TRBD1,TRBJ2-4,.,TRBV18,TGTGCCAGCTCCGGGACGACAGGGGCGGCTATAGCCAAAAACATTCAGTGCTTC,CASSGTTGAAIAKNIQCF
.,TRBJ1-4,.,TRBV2,TGTGCCAGCAGTGCCGCCCTAAATGAAAAACTGTTTTTT,CASSAALNEKLFF
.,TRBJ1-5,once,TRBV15,TGTGCCACCAGCAGAGCACGGGTCAGCAATCAGCCCCAGCATTTT,CATSRARVSNQPQHF
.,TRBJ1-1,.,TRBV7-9,TGTGCCAGCAGCTTTCGGACAGCACAGAACACTGAAGCTTTCTTT,CASSFRTAQNTEAFF
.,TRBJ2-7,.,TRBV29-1,TGCAGCGTTCTGGACAGACCCCCCTACGAGCAGTACTTC,CSVLDRPPYEQYF
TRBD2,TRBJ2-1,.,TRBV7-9,TGTGCCAGCAGCTTGTCACGAGCGGGATCCTACAATGAGCAGTTCTTC,CASSLSRAGSYNEQFF
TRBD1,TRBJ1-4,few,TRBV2,TGTGCCAGCAGCGGACAGGGGGGTGAAAAACTGTTTTTT,CASSGQGGEKLFF
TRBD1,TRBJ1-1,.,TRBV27,TGTGCCAGCGCTAACATCCGACAGGGTCGCAGGGACACTGAAGCTTTCTTT,CASANIRQGRRDTEAFF
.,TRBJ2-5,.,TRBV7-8,TGTGCCAGCAGCTTAGGTTCAGGCACACAGTACCAAGAGACCCAGTACTTC,CASSLGSGTQYQETQYF
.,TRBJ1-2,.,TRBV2,TGTGCCAGCAGGCGAGACAGGACCCCCGATGGCTACACCTTC,CASRRDRTPDGYTF
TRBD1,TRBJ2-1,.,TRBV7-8,TGTGCCAGCAGCTTAGTTATGATGGGACAGGGATACAATGAGCAGTTCTTC,CASSLVMMGQGYNEQFF